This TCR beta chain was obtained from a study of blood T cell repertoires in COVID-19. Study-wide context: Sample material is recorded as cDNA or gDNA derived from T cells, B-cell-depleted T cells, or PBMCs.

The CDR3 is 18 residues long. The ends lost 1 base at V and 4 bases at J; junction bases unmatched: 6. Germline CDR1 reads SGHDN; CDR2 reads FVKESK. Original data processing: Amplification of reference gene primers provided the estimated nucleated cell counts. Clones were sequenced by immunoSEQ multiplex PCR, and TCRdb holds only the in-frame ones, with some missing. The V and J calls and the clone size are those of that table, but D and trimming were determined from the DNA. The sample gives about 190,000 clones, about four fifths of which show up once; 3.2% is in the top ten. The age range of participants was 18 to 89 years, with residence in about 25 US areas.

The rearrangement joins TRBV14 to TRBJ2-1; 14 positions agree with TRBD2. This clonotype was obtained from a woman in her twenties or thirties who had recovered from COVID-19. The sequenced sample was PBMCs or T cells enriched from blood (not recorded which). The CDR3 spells CASSQGGTSGGPYNEQFF. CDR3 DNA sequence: TGTGCCAGCAGCCAAGGGGGGACTAGCGGGGGACCATACAATGAGCAGTTCTTC.